This note documents a single TCR beta chain sequence. No cognate antigen has been identified for it. No base quality information exists; no much larger clone differs at one position. CDR1 and CDR2 were assigned from the germline V gene as ENHRY and SYGVKD. The germline ends are 15 bases apart after V is trimmed by 6 bases and J by 0 bases. Reading from cysteine to phenylalanine, the CDR3 counts 15 amino acids. Kept here is only the CDR3 DNA, which spans 45 bases and is read in frame from base 1. The library was generated by 5' RACE. Sequencing used an Illumina HiSeq 2500. A second about 7 to 11 cycle PCR used a sample-barcoded 5' primer and a J-beta primer mix. A template-switch 5' adaptor carrying 12 random nucleotides introduced a unique molecular identifier onto each TCR beta cDNA molecule. Each sample yielded at least 3 million CDR3-containing paired-end reads. All of the RNA was converted into first-strand cDNA using the Mint cDNA synthesis kit, with a TRBC-specific oligonucleotide serving as the primer. Following uracil-DNA glycosylase treatment, a first 18-cycle PCR with universal primers M1SS and BC2_uni_R was performed on all cDNA. The original pipeline was this. Each sample was normalized by randomly selecting 1 million high-quality reads, each carrying a distinct molecular identifier. Instead of being binned into consensus sequences, reads with shared molecular identifiers were discarded. MiTCR, run with a Q25 quality threshold and the strictest error-elimination algorithm, handled CDR3 identification, clonotype clustering and error correction. Lower-bound total TCR beta diversity was estimated with a nonparametric unseen species model using Euler transformation. TCRdb's own reprocessing of the public reads used fastp at Q25 and MiXCR and kept productive beta chains. Entries are consolidated by CDR3 protein sequence, retaining the most common genes and DNA. TCRdb's processing, not the study's, gives the V and J calls here. In this sample the table shows about 560,000 distinct CDR3 sequences, about 27% of which occur a single time. The ten largest clones add up to approximately 4% of the sample.

These data originate in a study of blood T cells in healthy people across ages (dated by TCRdb to 2013 to 2016). For the wider study: In model experiments, template switching captured about one uniquely barcoded TCR beta cDNA molecule for every two T cells. Using deep sequencing normalized with unique cDNA molecular identifiers, the study measured how TCR beta repertoire diversity changes with age. The donors were split into four age groups: young (average around 15 years), middle-aged (roughly 40), aged (62) and long-lived (roughly 80). For two donors (one aged 18 to 30 and one aged 80 or older), the study analyzed two additional independent replicas of 1 million unique cDNA reads from the same blood draw. Beyond this particular receptor, the publication reports: As age increased, observed TCR beta diversity per million T cells dropped in a roughly linear way, and a significant reduction was already evident by age around 41. Estimates of total diversity from one million sequenced T cells were regarded as lower bounds and underestimates. Since profiling was done on bulk unsorted PBMCs, naive and antigen-experienced compartments could not be conclusively compared. Compared with the aged group, the long-lived group had more naive CD4+ T cells, fewer expanded clones and increased TCR diversity, a pattern suggesting age selection. Donor CMV infection status was unknown, potentially confounding age-related changes in expanded clonotypes. A strong correlation was found between observed TCR beta diversity and the percentage of naive T cells measured by flow cytometry.

Systemically healthy Caucasian individuals from Russia, around 39 in total and aged roughly 6 to 100 years, were included as donors. Each donor gave approximately 10 milliliters of peripheral blood, collected into EDTA-treated Vacutainer tubes. Ficoll-Paque density-gradient centrifugation was used to isolate PBMCs, with at least 6.5 million obtained per sample. Trizol reagent was used to extract total RNA from PBMCs, with at least 6 micrograms per sample. For every donor, flow cytometry on a PBMC aliquot measured the percentage of naive CD45RAhigh/CD27high T cells. This sample also belongs to another study, concerning T cells of mothers and their children. The other study reports the following: Donors were nine systemically healthy Caucasian individuals: three mothers and their six children. cDNA synthesis consumed the entire amount of extracted RNA, loaded at approximately 1.6 ug RNA in each 15 ul reaction. In the second PCR, the M1S primer added sample barcodes and 2-4 random nucleotides. Over 10 million TCR beta CDR3 reads came from each mother, compared with around 3 million reads from each child. Thymic selection shapes the output of TCR recombination in a similar way in related and unrelated pairs, and inherited differences have a minor effect. Normalized repertoire overlap was always slightly but never significantly higher in related than unrelated mother-child pairs. With a sensitivity of approximately 100 clones per million clonotypes, no persistent microchimeric T cell clones were detected. The study used deep NGS to compare TCR beta repertoires of mothers and children, seeking features distinguishing related mother-child pairs from unrelated individuals. On average, the children were roughly 10 +/- 4 years old, while the mothers were approximately 40 +/- 4 years old. After adapters were ligated using NEBNext reagents, the libraries underwent 100+100 nt paired-end sequencing on an Illumina HiSeq 2000. To prevent cross-contamination, the mother and child libraries were prepared a month apart and were sequenced in separate runs. Each donor had between about 450,000 and 2,100,000 distinct TCR beta clonotypes identified. Naive TCR beta clonotypes were estimated from low-frequency clonotypes matched to each donor's FACS-determined naive share, without sorting.

The chain is assembled from TRBV10-3 and TRBJ2-7, with the D gene uncertain. Source material: blood. The sequence was collected from a boy under 10 years old in good health. CDR3 loop: CAIRQTLWSSYEQYF. The DNA sequence is given as TGTGCCATCAGACAGACCCTATGGAGCTCCTACGAGCAGTACTTC.